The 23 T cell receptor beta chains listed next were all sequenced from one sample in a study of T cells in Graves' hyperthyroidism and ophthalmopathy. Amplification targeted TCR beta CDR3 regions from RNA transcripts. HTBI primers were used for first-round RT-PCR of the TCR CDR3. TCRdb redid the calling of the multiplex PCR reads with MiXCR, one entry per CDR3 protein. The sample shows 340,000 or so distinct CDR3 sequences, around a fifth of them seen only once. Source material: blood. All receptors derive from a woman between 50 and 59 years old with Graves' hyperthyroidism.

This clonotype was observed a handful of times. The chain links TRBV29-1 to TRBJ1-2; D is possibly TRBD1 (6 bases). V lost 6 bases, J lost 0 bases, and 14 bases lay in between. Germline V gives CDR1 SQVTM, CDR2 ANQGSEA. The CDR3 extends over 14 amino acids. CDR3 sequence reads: CSVEGDTTNYGYTF. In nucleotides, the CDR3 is TGCAGCGTGGAGGGGGACACAACTAACTATGGCTACACCTTC.

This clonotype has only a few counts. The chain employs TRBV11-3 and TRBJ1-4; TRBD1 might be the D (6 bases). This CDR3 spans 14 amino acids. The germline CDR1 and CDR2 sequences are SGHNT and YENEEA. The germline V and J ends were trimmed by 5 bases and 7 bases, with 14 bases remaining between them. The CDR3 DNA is TGTGCCAGCAGCCCTGGGGGGGGCACTGAAAAACTGTTTTTT. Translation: CASSPGGGTEKLFF.

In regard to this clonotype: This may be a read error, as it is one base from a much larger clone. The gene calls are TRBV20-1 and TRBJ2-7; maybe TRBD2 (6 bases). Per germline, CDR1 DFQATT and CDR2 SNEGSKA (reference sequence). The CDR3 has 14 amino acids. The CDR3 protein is CSASLRLEVYEQHF. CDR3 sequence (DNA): TGCAGTGCTAGTCTCCGACTAGAAGTCTACGAGCAGCACTTC.

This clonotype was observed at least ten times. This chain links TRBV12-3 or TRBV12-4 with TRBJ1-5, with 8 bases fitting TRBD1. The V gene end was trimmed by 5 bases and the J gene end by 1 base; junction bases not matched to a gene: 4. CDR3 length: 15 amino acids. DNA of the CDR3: TGTGCCAGCAGTCACCGGGACAGGAGCAATCAGCCCCAGCATTTT. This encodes CASSHRDRSNQPQHF.

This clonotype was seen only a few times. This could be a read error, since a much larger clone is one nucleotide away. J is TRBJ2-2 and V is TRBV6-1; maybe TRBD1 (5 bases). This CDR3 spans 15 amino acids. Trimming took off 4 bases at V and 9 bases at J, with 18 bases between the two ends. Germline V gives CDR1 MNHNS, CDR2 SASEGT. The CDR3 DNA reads TGTGCCAGCAGTGGGGGCACGGTGGGTAAGCGGGAGCTGTTTTTT. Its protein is CASSGGTVGKRELFF.

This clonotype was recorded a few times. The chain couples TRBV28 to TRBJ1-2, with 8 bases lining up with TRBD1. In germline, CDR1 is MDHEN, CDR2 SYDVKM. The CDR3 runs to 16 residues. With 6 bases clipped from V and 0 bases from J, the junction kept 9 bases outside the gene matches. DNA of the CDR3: TGTGCCAGCAGGGCTGAGGACAGGGTCGCTAACTATGGCTACACCTTC. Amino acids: CASRAEDRVANYGYTF.

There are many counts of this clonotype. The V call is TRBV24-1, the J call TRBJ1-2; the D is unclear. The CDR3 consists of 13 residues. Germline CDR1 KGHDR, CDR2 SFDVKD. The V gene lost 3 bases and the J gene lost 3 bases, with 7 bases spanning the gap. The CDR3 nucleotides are TGTGCCACCAGTGATGACGGATACTATGGCTACACCTTC. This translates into CATSDDGYYGYTF.

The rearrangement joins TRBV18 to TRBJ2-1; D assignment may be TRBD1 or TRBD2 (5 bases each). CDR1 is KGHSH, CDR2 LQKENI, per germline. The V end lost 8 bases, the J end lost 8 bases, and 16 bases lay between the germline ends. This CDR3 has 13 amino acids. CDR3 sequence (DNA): TGTGCCAGCCGGGACCGTTCCCAATATGAGCAGTTCTTC. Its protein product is CASRDRSQYEQFF.

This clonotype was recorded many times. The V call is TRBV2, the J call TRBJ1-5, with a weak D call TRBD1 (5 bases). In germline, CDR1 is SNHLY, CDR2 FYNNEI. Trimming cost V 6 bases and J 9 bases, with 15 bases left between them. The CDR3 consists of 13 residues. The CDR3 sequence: CASRNRGLGPQHF. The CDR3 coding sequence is TGTGCCAGCAGGAACCGGGGCCTGGGGCCCCAGCATTTT. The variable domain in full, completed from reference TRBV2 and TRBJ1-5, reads EPEVTQTPSHQVTQMGQEVILRCVPISNHLYFYWYRQILGQKVEFLVSFYNNEISEKSEIFDDQFSVERPDGSNFTLKIRSTKLEDSAMYFCASRNRGLGPQHFGDGTRLSIL.

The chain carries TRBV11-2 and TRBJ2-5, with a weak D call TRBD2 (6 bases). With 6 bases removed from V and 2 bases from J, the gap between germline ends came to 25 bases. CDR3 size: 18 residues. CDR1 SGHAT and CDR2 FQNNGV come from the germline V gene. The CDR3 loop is CASRIISGGRGFQETQYF. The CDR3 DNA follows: TGTGCCAGCAGAATAATTTCCGGGGGTCGGGGGTTTCAAGAGACCCAGTACTTC.

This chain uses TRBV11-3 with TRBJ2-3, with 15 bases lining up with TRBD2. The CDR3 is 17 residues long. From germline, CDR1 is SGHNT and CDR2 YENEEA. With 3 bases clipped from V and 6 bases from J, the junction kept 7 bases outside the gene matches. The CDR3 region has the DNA TGTGCCAGCAGCTTTAGCTCCGGGACTAGCGGGAGGGATACGCAGTATTTT. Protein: CASSFSSGTSGRDTQYF.

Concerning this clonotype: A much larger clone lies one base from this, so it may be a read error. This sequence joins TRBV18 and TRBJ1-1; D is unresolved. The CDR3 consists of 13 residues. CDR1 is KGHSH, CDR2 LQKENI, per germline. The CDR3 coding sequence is TGTGCCGGCTCACGAGTAGTCGACACTGAAGCTTTCTTT. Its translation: CAGSRVVDTEAFF.

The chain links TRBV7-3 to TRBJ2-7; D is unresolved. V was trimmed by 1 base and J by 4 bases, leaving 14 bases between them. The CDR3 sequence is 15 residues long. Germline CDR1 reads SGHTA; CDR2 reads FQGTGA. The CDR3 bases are TGTGCCAGCAGCTTAATTGGTGTGGCAGATTACGAGCAGTACTTC. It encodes CASSLIGVADYEQYF.

The CDR3 loop reads CSARRGHRTDTQYF. In DNA, the CDR3 is TGCAGTGCTAGGCGGGGCCACCGCACAGATACGCAGTATTTT. The rearrangement uses TRBV20-1 and TRBJ2-3; D perhaps matches TRBD2 (6 bases). Germline V lookup: CDR1 DFQATT, CDR2 SNEGSKA (reference sequence). V was shortened by 3 bases and J by 1 base, with 11 bases between the two germline ends. The CDR3 runs 14 residues.

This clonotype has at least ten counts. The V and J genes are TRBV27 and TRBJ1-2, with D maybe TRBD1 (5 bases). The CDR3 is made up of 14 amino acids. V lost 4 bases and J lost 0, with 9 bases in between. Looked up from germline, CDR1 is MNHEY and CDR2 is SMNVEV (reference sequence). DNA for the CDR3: TGTGCCAGCAGTTCACGACAGACTAACTATGGCTACACCTTC. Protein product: CASSSRQTNYGYTF.

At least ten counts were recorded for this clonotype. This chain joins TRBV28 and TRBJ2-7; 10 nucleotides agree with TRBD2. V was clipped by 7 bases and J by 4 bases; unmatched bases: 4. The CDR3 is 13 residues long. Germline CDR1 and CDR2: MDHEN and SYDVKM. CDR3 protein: CASTQLAGYEQYF. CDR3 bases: TGTGCCAGCACCCAACTAGCGGGATACGAGCAGTACTTC.

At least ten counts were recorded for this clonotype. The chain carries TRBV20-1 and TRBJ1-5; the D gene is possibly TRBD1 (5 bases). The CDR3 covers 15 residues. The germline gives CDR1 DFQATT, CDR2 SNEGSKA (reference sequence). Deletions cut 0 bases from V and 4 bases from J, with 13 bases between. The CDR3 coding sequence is TGCAGTGCTAGAGAGATTCAGGGTGGAAATCAGCCCCAGCATTTT. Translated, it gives CSAREIQGGNQPQHF.

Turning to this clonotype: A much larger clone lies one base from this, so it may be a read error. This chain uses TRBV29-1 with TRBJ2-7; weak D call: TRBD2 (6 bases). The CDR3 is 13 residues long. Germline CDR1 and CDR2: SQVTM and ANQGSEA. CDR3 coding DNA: TGCAGCGTTGAAGATGGAGGGACCTACGAGCATTACTTC. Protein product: CSVEDGGTYEHYF.

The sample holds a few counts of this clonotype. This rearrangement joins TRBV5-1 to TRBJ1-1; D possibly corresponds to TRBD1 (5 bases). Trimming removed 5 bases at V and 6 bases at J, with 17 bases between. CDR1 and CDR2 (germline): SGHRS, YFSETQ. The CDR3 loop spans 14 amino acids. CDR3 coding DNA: TGCGCCAGCAGTCCTAGAGGGGCAGTCGCTGAAGCTTTCTTT. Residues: CASSPRGAVAEAFF.

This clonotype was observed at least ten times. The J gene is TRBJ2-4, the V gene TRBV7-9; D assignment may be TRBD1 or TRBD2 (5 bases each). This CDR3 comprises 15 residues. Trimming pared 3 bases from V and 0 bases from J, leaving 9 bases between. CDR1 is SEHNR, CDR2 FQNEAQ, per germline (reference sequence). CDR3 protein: CASSLGDVAKNIQYF. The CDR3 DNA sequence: TGTGCCAGCAGCTTGGGGGACGTAGCCAAAAACATTCAGTACTTC.

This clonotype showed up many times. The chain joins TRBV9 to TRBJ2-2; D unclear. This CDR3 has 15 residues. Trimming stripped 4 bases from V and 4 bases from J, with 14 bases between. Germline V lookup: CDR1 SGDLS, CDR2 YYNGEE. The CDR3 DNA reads TGTGCCAGCAGCCCCACTCGGAACCCCACCGGGGAGCTGTTTTTT. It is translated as CASSPTRNPTGELFF.

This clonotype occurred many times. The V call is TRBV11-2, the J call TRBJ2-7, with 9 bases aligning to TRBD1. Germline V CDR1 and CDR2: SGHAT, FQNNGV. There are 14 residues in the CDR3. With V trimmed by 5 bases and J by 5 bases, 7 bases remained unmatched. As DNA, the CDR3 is TGTGCCAGCAGCCCCGGGACAGGGTGGAACGAGCAGTACTTC. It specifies CASSPGTGWNEQYF.

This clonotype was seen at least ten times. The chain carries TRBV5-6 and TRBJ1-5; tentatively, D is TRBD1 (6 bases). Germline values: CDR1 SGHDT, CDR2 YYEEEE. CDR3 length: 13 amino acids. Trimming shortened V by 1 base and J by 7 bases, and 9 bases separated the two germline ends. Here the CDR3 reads CASSLRGTQPQHF. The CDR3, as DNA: TGTGCCAGCAGCTTGAGGGGGACACAGCCCCAGCATTTT.